Each of the 32 T cell receptor beta chains below was sequenced from the same sample in a study of cytomegalovirus exposure and HLA in healthy donors. The study ran its PCR with 60 Vbeta and 13 Jbeta primers. TCRdb keeps only in-frame clones here, not all; method: immunoSEQ multiplex PCR. The sample records under 250,000 clones, approximately 88% being singletons. The material sequenced was PBMCs. The receptors come from a boy younger than 10 in good health and CMV-seronegative.

This clone has only a few counts. V and J are TRBV6-1 and TRBJ2-3, with a possible D match to TRBD2 (5 bases). CDR1 is MNHNS, CDR2 SASEGT, per germline. This CDR3 region has 14 residues. V lost 8 bases to trimming and J lost 1 base, with 13 bases between them. CDR3: CASATFGGTDTQYF. In DNA form, the CDR3 reads TGTGCCAGCGCGACATTCGGGGGCACAGATACGCAGTATTTT.

The chain is built from TRBV30 and TRBJ2-1, with 8 bases matching TRBD1. Germline lookup yields CDR1 GTSNPN and CDR2 SVGIG (reference sequence). The CDR3 is made up of 14 amino acids. V lost 4 bases to trimming and J lost 5 bases; unmatched junction nucleotides: 7. CDR3 amino acids: CAWTAGTGDNEQFF. The CDR3 DNA is TGTGCCTGGACTGCGGGGACAGGAGACAATGAGCAGTTCTTC.

The rearrangement joins TRBV6-5 to TRBJ2-3; 7 positions match TRBD2. The germline gives CDR1 MNHEY, CDR2 SVGAGI. The ends lost 6 bases at V and 0 bases at J; junction bases unmatched: 3. The CDR3 runs to 14 residues. As DNA, the CDR3 is TGTGCCAGCAGGCCACTAGCGAGCACAGATACGCAGTATTTT. Its translation is CASRPLASTDTQYF.

This chain joins TRBV7-3 and TRBJ2-7; perhaps TRBD1 as D (6 bases). V was pared by 0 bases and J by 5 bases, with 11 bases between. The CDR3 has 14 residues. CDR1 SGHTA and CDR2 FQGTGA come from the germline V gene. CDR3 DNA sequence: TGTGCCAGCAGCTTAACGTCACAGGGTGACGAGCAGTACTTC. Translating gives CASSLTSQGDEQYF.

V and J are TRBV6-4 and TRBJ2-2; 12 nucleotides line up with TRBD2. The germline CDR1 and CDR2 sequences are MRHNA and SNTAGT. There are 15 residues in the CDR3. The ends lost 3 bases at V and 5 bases at J; junction bases unmatched: 1. DNA for the CDR3: TGTGCCAGCAGTGAGACTAGCGGGGGAACCGGGGAGCTGTTTTTT. This encodes CASSETSGGTGELFF.

With regard to this clone: Other nucleotide sequences in the sample specify the same CDR3. CDR3 sequence (DNA): TGTGCCAGCAGCTTAGGGGGGGGCACAGATACGCAGTATTTT. Translated: CASSLGGGTDTQYF. The chain joins TRBV5-8 to TRBJ2-3, with a possible D match to TRBD2 (7 bases). This CDR3 is 14 amino acids long. Trimming took 2 bases from V and 1 from J, leaving 8 bases between them. In germline, CDR1 is SGHTS, CDR2 YDEGEE.

This chain links TRBV19 with TRBJ1-5; D possibly corresponds to TRBD1 (5 bases). Germline assignment: CDR1 LNHDA and CDR2 SQIVND (reference sequence). Trimming removed 7 bases from V and 2 bases from J, with 12 bases in between. The CDR3 contains 14 residues. In nucleotides, the CDR3 is TGTGCCAGTATTGCAGTGGGGCGCAATCAGCCCCAGCATTTT. It is translated as CASIAVGRNQPQHF.

V and J are TRBV6-5 and TRBJ2-1; 12 nucleotides agree with TRBD1. V gave up 0 bases and J gave up 9 bases; unmatched junction bases: 3. Germline loops: CDR1 MNHEY, CDR2 SVGAGI. CDR3 size: 15 residues. CDR3 sequence: CASSYSGTGGLEQFF. The CDR3 bases are TGTGCCAGCAGTTACTCCGGGACAGGGGGCCTTGAGCAGTTCTTC.

CDR3 sequence: CASSESSNEQFF. In DNA form, the CDR3 reads TGTGCCAGCAGTGAATCTAGTAATGAGCAGTTCTTC. The chain combines TRBV6-1 with TRBJ2-1, with D hard to call. The ends were cut back, 2 bases at V and 7 bases at J, with 6 bases in the middle. Germline V gives CDR1 MNHNS, CDR2 SASEGT. CDR3 length equals 12 residues.

The chain recombines TRBV7-6 with TRBJ1-3; D perhaps matches TRBD1 (5 bases). Trimming pared 3 bases from V and 2 bases from J, leaving 8 bases between. CDR1 SGHVS and CDR2 FNYEAQ come from the germline V gene. This CDR3 region has 14 residues. CDR3: CASSFGGTGNTIYF. DNA for the CDR3: TGTGCCAGCAGCTTTGGGGGGACTGGAAACACCATATATTTT.

This clone was seen once. The chain couples TRBV5-8 to TRBJ1-3; unclear D gene. The CDR3 runs to 14 residues. The V end lost 0 bases, the J end lost 3 bases, and 7 bases lay between the germline ends. Germline CDR1 SGHTS, CDR2 YDEGEE. CDR3: CASSLGSGGNTIYF. Here the CDR3 DNA reads TGTGCCAGCAGCTTGGGTTCAGGTGGAAACACCATATATTTT. Variable domain in full (rest from reference TRBV5-8 and TRBJ1-3): EAGVTQSPTHLIKTRGQQATLRCSPISGHTSVYWYQQALGLGLQFLLWYDEGEERNRGNFPPRFSGRQFPNYSSELNVNALELEDSALYLCASSLGSGGNTIYFGEGSWLTVV.

The rearrangement links TRBV7-3 to TRBJ2-7; TRBD2 agrees at 7 bases. CDR3 length: 15 amino acids. V trimming: 1 base; J trimming: 3 bases; junction bases outside the gene matches: 6. Germline loops: CDR1 SGHTA, CDR2 FQGTGA. The CDR3 sequence is CASSLKSGANYEQYF. The CDR3 bases are TGTGCCAGCAGCTTAAAGAGCGGGGCGAACTACGAGCAGTACTTC.

The chain links TRBV7-2 to TRBJ2-7, with TRBD2 matching 7 bases. Germline CDR1 is SGHTA and CDR2 is FQGNSA. Trimming at V came to 6 bases and at J to 0 bases, leaving 11 bases not matched to a gene. The CDR3 sequence is 16 residues long. The CDR3 DNA follows: TGTGCCAGCAGTTTTCACAGCGGGACCGGCTCCTACGAGCAGTACTTC. Protein sequence: CASSFHSGTGSYEQYF.

With respect to this clone: Distinct nucleotide sequences in the sample also encode this CDR3. This chain links TRBV19 with TRBJ2-2; D uncertain. Trimming took off 3 bases at V and 6 bases at J, with 5 bases between the two ends. The germline V gene encodes CDR1 LNHDA and CDR2 SQIVND (reference sequence). This CDR3 comprises 12 residues. The CDR3 bases are TGTGCCAGTAGTATTCGGGCCGGGGAGCTGTTTTTT. Translation gives CASSIRAGELFF. Looking up the rest from reference TRBV19 and TRBJ2-2 gives the full variable domain: DGGITQSPKYLFRKEGQNVTLSCEQNLNHDAMYWYRQDPGQGLRLIYYSQIVNDFQKGDIAEGYSVSREKKESFPLTVTSAQKNPTAFYLCASSIRAGELFFGEGSRLTVL.

The chain is built from TRBV9 and TRBJ2-2; D unclear. This CDR3 spans 13 amino acids. Deletions cut 1 base from V and 6 bases from J, with 7 bases between. CDR1 and CDR2 (germline): SGDLS, YYNGEE. CDR3 loop: CASSVSRSGELFF. In DNA form, the CDR3 reads TGTGCCAGCAGCGTATCGAGGTCCGGGGAGCTGTTTTTT.

This sequence joins TRBV9 and TRBJ2-5; 9 nucleotides agree with TRBD2. This CDR3 region has 15 residues. The J segment lost 0 bases and the V segment lost 2 bases, leaving 2 bases of the junction unmatched. CDR1 SGDLS and CDR2 YYNGEE come from the germline V gene. The CDR3 DNA reads as TGTGCCAGCAGCGTGAGACTAGCGGACCAAGAGACCCAGTACTTC. It is translated as CASSVRLADQETQYF. Full variable domain (missing parts from reference TRBV9 and TRBJ2-5): DSGVTQTPKHLITATGQRVTLRCSPRSGDLSVYWYQQSLDQGLQFLIQYYNGEERAKGNILERFSAQQFPDLHSELNLSSLELGDSALYFCASSVRLADQETQYFGPGTRLLVL.

The chain employs TRBV5-1 and TRBJ2-7; 8 bases match TRBD1. V shed 2 bases and J 4 bases; nucleotides not matched to a gene: 5. This CDR3 comprises 14 residues. CDR1 is SGHRS, CDR2 YFSETQ, per germline. CDR3 in amino acids: CASSFQGARYEQYF. The CDR3, as DNA: TGCGCCAGCAGCTTTCAGGGGGCGCGGTACGAGCAGTACTTC.

As DNA, the CDR3 is TGTGCCAGCAGCCCCGGGAGGGGGTTTAAGTCTGGGGCCAACGTCCTGACTTTC. This encodes CASSPGRGFKSGANVLTF. The chain is built from TRBV7-6 and TRBJ2-6, with 8 bases matching TRBD2. V lost 5 bases, J lost 1 base, and 10 bases stayed unmatched. Germline V gene lookup returns CDR1 SGHVS and CDR2 FNYEAQ. This CDR3 spans 18 amino acids.

For this clone: This CDR3 is also generated by other DNA sequences in the sample. The chain couples TRBV7-3 to TRBJ2-1; maybe TRBD2 (6 bases). The CDR3 consists of 15 residues. The V end was cut by 4 bases, the J end by 0 bases, with 10 bases between. Germline V gene lookup returns CDR1 SGHTA and CDR2 FQGTGA. The CDR3 region is CASSSLGGSYNEQFF. CDR3 DNA: TGTGCCAGCAGCTCCCTCGGGGGCTCCTACAATGAGCAGTTCTTC.

V gene TRBV2 combines with J gene TRBJ1-3, with unresolved D. Trimming left V 5 bases short and J 0 bases short, with 11 bases between. Germline V gives CDR1 SNHLY, CDR2 FYNNEI. The CDR3 runs to 15 residues. This CDR3 reads CASSSLVVSGNTIYF. The CDR3, as DNA: TGTGCCAGCAGTTCCCTAGTTGTCTCTGGAAACACCATATATTTT.

In its sample, this clone was seen once. This chain connects TRBV7-9 to TRBJ1-4; D is unresolved. CDR1 SEHNR and CDR2 FQNEAQ come from the germline V gene (reference sequence). The CDR3 spans 13 residues. The V end was cut by 10 bases, the J end by 4 bases, with 13 bases between. The DNA for the CDR3 is TGTGCCACCGAGAAATTCCTTAATGAAAAACTGTTTTTT. It specifies CATEKFLNEKLFF.

V usage is TRBV5-6 and J usage is TRBJ2-7, with TRBD2 as a possible D gene (6 bases). The CDR3 runs 16 residues. Germline values: CDR1 SGHDT, CDR2 YYEEEE. Trimming took off 0 bases at V and 4 bases at J, with 17 bases between the two ends. CDR3 coding DNA: TGTGCCAGCAGCTTGGTAAGGCGGGACTCAATTTACGAGCAGTACTTC. This codes for CASSLVRRDSIYEQYF. Full variable domain (missing parts from reference TRBV5-6 and TRBJ2-7): DAGVTQSPTHLIKTRGQQVTLRCSPKSGHDTVSWYQQALGQGPQFIFQYYEEEERQRGNFPDRFSGHQFPNYSSELNVNALLLGDSALYLCASSLVRRDSIYEQYFGPGTRLTVT.

The DNA of the CDR3 is TGTGCCAGCAGACCGGGACAGGGGGCGGCGGGAAACACCATATATTTT. This codes for CASRPGQGAAGNTIYF. This chain uses TRBV2 with TRBJ1-3; 12 bases fit TRBD1. CDR1 is SNHLY and CDR2 is FYNNEI in the germline V gene. Trimming at V came to 6 bases and at J to 4 bases, leaving 7 bases not matched to a gene. This CDR3 is 16 amino acids long.

The chain joins TRBV25-1 to TRBJ2-7, with D unclear. The CDR3 sequence is 13 residues long. Trimming cost V 4 bases and J 0 bases, with 7 bases left between them. The germline CDR1 and CDR2 sequences are MGHDK and SYGVNS. The CDR3 spells CASSARSSYEQYF. The CDR3 nucleotides read TGTGCCAGCAGTGCGCGGAGCTCCTACGAGCAGTACTTC.

The chain carries TRBV6-6 and TRBJ2-2; 16 nucleotides agree with TRBD2. This CDR3 has 16 residues. The V and J ends lost 7 bases and 6 bases, in that order; junction bases with no gene match: 5. Germline lookup yields CDR1 MNHNY and CDR2 SVGAGI (reference sequence). CDR3 in DNA: TGTGCCAGCACCCTGGGACTAGCGGGAGGGCCCGGGGAGCTGTTTTTT. Its translation is CASTLGLAGGPGELFF.

This chain uses TRBV6-5 with TRBJ2-7; D is possibly TRBD1 (7 bases). This CDR3 is built from 13 residues. Trimming shortened V by 6 bases and J by 6 bases, and 15 bases separated the two germline ends. Germline CDR1 and CDR2: MNHEY and SVGAGI. The CDR3 reads CASRAGGLIEQYF. The CDR3 DNA is TGTGCCAGCAGGGCAGGGGGACTGATCGAGCAGTACTTC.

The J gene is TRBJ2-7, the V gene TRBV6-1, with a possible D match to TRBD2 (6 bases). The V end was cut by 5 bases, the J end by 2 bases, with 16 bases between. The CDR3 has 15 amino acids. Germline V gene sequence: CDR1 MNHNS, CDR2 SASEGT. The CDR3 loop reads CASSNRDFLAYEQYF. The DNA of the CDR3 is TGTGCCAGCAGTAACCGGGACTTCCTTGCCTACGAGCAGTACTTC.

A single count supports this clone. The J gene is TRBJ1-5, the V gene TRBV19; the D gene is possibly TRBD1 (6 bases). V lost 3 bases and J 5 bases, leaving 11 bases between the germline ends. The CDR3 has 14 amino acids. Germline V gene lookup returns CDR1 LNHDA and CDR2 SQIVND (reference sequence). CDR3 protein: CASSIGQSDQPQHF. The CDR3 DNA is TGTGCCAGTAGTATTGGACAGTCGGATCAGCCCCAGCATTTT.

This clone was counted between two and nine times. The gene calls are TRBV5-6 and TRBJ2-1; D is possibly TRBD2 (7 bases). Germline lookup yields CDR1 SGHDT and CDR2 YYEEEE. The V end lost 0 bases, the J end lost 5 bases, and 12 bases lay between the germline ends. The CDR3 has 15 residues. The chain's CDR3 is CASSLGGGGNNEQFF. The CDR3 nucleotides are TGTGCCAGCAGCTTGGGAGGGGGAGGGAACAATGAGCAGTTCTTC. The whole variable domain, remainder taken from reference TRBV5-6 and TRBJ2-1, is DAGVTQSPTHLIKTRGQQVTLRCSPKSGHDTVSWYQQALGQGPQFIFQYYEEEERQRGNFPDRFSGHQFPNYSSELNVNALLLGDSALYLCASSLGGGGNNEQFFGPGTRLTVL.

This clone has a handful of counts. The genes are TRBV4-1 and TRBJ2-1; 13 bases match TRBD2. The V gene's germline CDR1 is MGHRA and CDR2 YSYEKL. Losses at the gene ends were 0 bases for V and 2 bases for J; bases not matched to a gene: 10. The CDR3 is 20 residues long. The CDR3 here is CASSQDSGLAGLATYNEQFF. CDR3 DNA: TGCGCCAGCAGCCAAGATTCGGGACTAGCGGGGCTTGCTACCTACAATGAGCAGTTCTTC.

The CDR3 here is CASSPERGNNSPLHF. For the CDR3, the DNA is TGTGCCAGCTCACCAGAGCGGGGAAATAATTCACCCCTCCACTTT. The chain is built from TRBV18 and TRBJ1-6; D is undetermined. Per germline, CDR1 KGHSH and CDR2 LQKENI. The V and J ends lost 2 bases and 5 bases respectively, with 10 bases between them. This CDR3 comprises 15 residues.

This rearrangement joins TRBV4-1 to TRBJ1-2; TRBD1 might be the D (6 bases). This CDR3 has 14 residues. Trimming pared 3 bases from V and 14 bases from J, leaving 22 bases between. Germline V gene sequence: CDR1 MGHRA, CDR2 YSYEKL. The CDR3, as DNA: TGCGCCAGCAGCCAGCCCGGGCAGGGGCCCTATAAGACCTTC. Translation gives CASSQPGQGPYKTF.